This T cell receptor (beta chain) derives from a study of T cells in women clearing cervical HPV infection. TCRdb keeps only in-frame clones here, not all; method: immunoSEQ multiplex PCR. This sample carries about 46,000 clones, with about 40% going to the ten biggest clones. With regard to this clone: The read ends 3 residues early relative to the CDR3; the germline J gene fills the gap.

This CDR3 comprises 15 residues. With 4 bases removed from V and 7 bases from J, the gap between germline ends came to 17 bases. The germline gives CDR1 ENHRY, CDR2 SYGVKD. The clonotype originates from a woman aged 18 to 75 with a cervical HPV16 infection that either progressed to CIN3+ or cleared (not recorded which). The chain links TRBV10-3 to TRBJ2-1, with D maybe TRBD2 (5 bases). Sequencing used blood buffy coat. The DNA read from the CDR3 is TGTGCCATCAGTGCCGCCGGACGGACTTTTAATGAG. It encodes CAISAAGRTFNE. From start to end, the CDR3 is CAISAAGRTFNEQFF.